This is a list of T cell receptor beta chains from one sample in a study of T cell repertoires in cytomegalovirus infection. From the reads, TCRdb called clonotypes with MiXCR, one entry per CDR3 protein. The sample lists some 180,000 distinct CDR3 sequences, roughly 9.8% seen once, with around 4.4% in the top ten. The sample consisted of PBMCs. The receptors shown here come from a human donor in good health (CMV status not recorded). Some clones in this sample may be carry-over from other donors' samples. Both conserved end residues are part of each CDR3. Fields, in order: D gene, clone size, J gene, V gene, CDR3 DNA, CDR3 protein. A D gene is named only where the DNA matches it firmly. Clone size is shown for a subset of rows, as once, few, many or a class of expanded clone.

NA few TRBJ1-2 TRBV14 TGTGCCAGCAGCCAAGCGACGGTCTATGGCTACACCTTC CASSQATVYGYTF
TRBD2 few TRBJ2-5 TRBV3-1 TGTGCCAGCAGCCAAGCTAGCGGGACGACTCAAGAGACCCAGTACTTC CASSQASGTTQETQYF
NA many TRBJ1-1 TRBV7-9 TGTGCCAGCAGCTTAGCGCGGGGTCTCATGAACACTGAAGCTTTCTTT CASSLARGLMNTEAFF
NA many TRBJ1-4 TRBV28 TGTGCCAGCAGTTTAAAGGGGTCTGGAACTAATGAAAAACTGTTTTTT CASSLKGSGTNEKLFF
NA NA TRBJ1-1 TRBV6-2/TRBV6-3 TGTGCCAGCAGTTACTTCGGACAGTCGAACACTGAAGCTTTCTTT CASSYFGQSNTEAFF
NA many TRBJ2-7 TRBV19 TGTGCCAGTAGTAAAGGACAGTCCTACGAGCAGTACTTC CASSKGQSYEQYF
NA many TRBJ1-1 TRBV6-6 TGTGCCAGCAGGCCCGGGCCGAGCACTGAAGCTTTCTTT CASRPGPSTEAFF
TRBD2 once TRBJ2-1 TRBV7-8 TGTGCCAGCAGCCCCAGGACTAGCGGGATTGAACAGTTCTTC CASSPRTSGIEQFF
TRBD1 NA TRBJ2-7 TRBV30 TGTGCCTGGAGTGTACAGGGGATCAACGAGCAGTACTTC CAWSVQGINEQYF
TRBD1 many TRBJ1-5 TRBV7-9 TGTGCCAGCAGCTCTCTATCTCAGGGGGATAGCAATCAGCCCCAGCATTTT CASSSLSQGDSNQPQHF
NA many TRBJ1-4 TRBV7-6 TGTGCCAGCAGCTCTACAGGGTCATTCGGAAAACTGTTTTTT CASSSTGSFGKLFF
TRBD2 many TRBJ2-7 TRBV7-2 TGTGCCAGCACCCCCGGGTCGGGGGGTTACGAGCAGTACTTC CASTPGSGGYEQYF